This T cell receptor (beta chain) stems from a study of T cells in Graves' hyperthyroidism and ophthalmopathy. Study-level points and caveats: Blood samples included most of the expanded thyroid clonotypes exceeding 0.001.

This clonotype was observed at least ten times. What it binds is not known. Amplification of TCR beta CDR3 regions used RNA as the template. Carried out on the TCR CDR3, a first-round RT-PCR used the HTBI primer set. Each CDR3 protein is one row after TCRdb ran MiXCR on the multiplex PCR reads. Among fewer than 300,000 distinct CDR3 sequences listed, roughly 15% were seen once. Sampled blood dates from first hyperthyroidism diagnosis, and it precedes any ophthalmopathy symptoms. PBMCs were obtained from under 13 ml fresh peripheral blood. This CDR3 contains 14 residues. The junction had 6 bases not matched to a gene; V was cut back by 5 bases and J by 6 bases. Germline V lookup: CDR1 DFQATT, CDR2 SNEGSKA (reference sequence).

V and J are TRBV20-1 and TRBJ2-1; TRBD2 aligns across 11 bases. Sequenced material: blood. The origin of this receptor is a woman in her forties or fifties with Graves' hyperthyroidism that later progressed to Graves' ophthalmopathy. Here the CDR3 reads CSARSGRAPNEQFF. CDR3 bases: TGCAGTGCTCGTAGCGGGAGGGCGCCCAATGAGCAGTTCTTC.